The 21 T cell receptor beta chains below all came from one sample that was sequenced in a study of cytomegalovirus exposure and HLA in healthy donors. The PCR was carried out with 60 Vbeta primers and 13 Jbeta primers. The assay was immunoSEQ multiplex PCR, and TCRdb's table has in-frame clones only and misses some. The sample shows 150,000 or so clones, approximately 80% of them seen only once. Sample: PBMCs. These receptors came from a woman under 30 in good health and CMV-seronegative.

CDR3 bases: TGTGCCAGCAGTTTCCTGGGAGGTACCTACGAGCAGTACTTC. This codes for CASSFLGGTYEQYF. The V and J genes are TRBV27 and TRBJ2-7; TRBD2 is a possible D gene (6 bases). Trimming took off 3 bases at V and 2 bases at J, with 11 bases between the two ends. Per germline, CDR1 MNHEY and CDR2 SMNVEV (reference sequence). The CDR3 loop spans 14 amino acids.

This clone has only a few counts. The V gene is TRBV4-3, the J gene TRBJ2-7; 8 bases fit TRBD2. The CDR3 spans 15 residues. Losses at the gene ends were 2 bases for V and 5 bases for J; bases not matched to a gene: 8. Germline CDR1 and CDR2: LGHNA and YSLEER. In nucleotides, the CDR3 is TGCGCCAGCAGCCAATCGGGGGGGGCTCTCGACGAGCAGTACTTC. Translating it yields CASSQSGGALDEQYF.

J is TRBJ2-1 and V is TRBV19, with D perhaps TRBD1 (5 bases). This CDR3 spans 14 amino acids. Germline CDR1 is LNHDA and CDR2 is SQIVND (reference sequence). V was trimmed by 3 bases and J by 4 bases, leaving 10 bases between them. The CDR3 is CASSIGADYNEQFF. In DNA, the CDR3 is TGTGCCAGTAGTATTGGGGCAGATTACAATGAGCAGTTCTTC.

This clone has only one observation. The rearrangement uses TRBV14 and TRBJ2-2, with 10 bases fitting TRBD2. This CDR3 contains 19 residues. Looked up from germline, CDR1 is SGHDN and CDR2 is FVKESK. V was pared by 4 bases and J by 6 bases, with 17 bases of the junction left unmatched. CDR3 amino acids: CASSRTPKTSGLWAGELFF. CDR3 DNA sequence: TGTGCCAGCAGCCGAACCCCTAAGACTAGCGGGTTATGGGCCGGGGAGCTGTTTTTT.

This clone was found a few times. The chain recombines TRBV6-1 with TRBJ1-5; weak D call: TRBD1 (5 bases). The germline V gene encodes CDR1 MNHNS and CDR2 SASEGT. V shed 1 base and J shed 4 bases, with 14 bases lying between them. The CDR3 is 16 amino acids. The CDR3 protein is CASSEEAGGANQPQHF. The CDR3, as DNA: TGTGCCAGCAGTGAAGAGGCGGGGGGTGCAAATCAGCCCCAGCATTTT.

This clone was seen once. This rearrangement joins TRBV4-2 to TRBJ2-7, with unresolved D. This CDR3 has 13 residues. The V end lost 1 base, the J end lost 4 bases, and 8 bases lay between the germline ends. CDR1 LGHNA and CDR2 YNFKEQ come from the germline V gene. CDR3 DNA: TGTGCCAGCAGCCAAGGGAGTGGGTACGAGCAGTACTTC. Its translation: CASSQGSGYEQYF.

This chain uses TRBV30 with TRBJ2-2, with D perhaps TRBD2 (5 bases). Trimming took off 0 bases at V and 7 bases at J, with 12 bases between the two ends. The length of the CDR3 is 14 residues. The V gene's germline CDR1 is GTSNPN and CDR2 SVGIG (reference sequence). The CDR3: CAWSVQLAGGELFF. In nucleotides, the CDR3 is TGTGCCTGGAGTGTACAGCTAGCTGGCGGGGAGCTGTTTTTT.

This clone turned up a few times. CDR3 residues: CASSVDPGTGLSYGYTF. The DNA for the CDR3 is TGTGCCAGCAGCGTTGACCCCGGGACAGGGCTTTCTTATGGCTACACCTTC. This chain uses TRBV9 with TRBJ1-2; 9 bases are a match to TRBD1. The CDR3 contains 17 residues. The V gene end was trimmed by 2 bases and the J gene end by 5 bases; junction bases not matched to a gene: 13. Looked up from germline, CDR1 is SGDLS and CDR2 is YYNGEE.

This sequence joins TRBV19 and TRBJ2-5; 10 positions agree with TRBD2. With 4 bases clipped from V and 2 bases from J, the junction kept 1 base outside the gene matches. The CDR3 runs to 14 residues. Per the germline V gene, CDR1 is LNHDA and CDR2 is SQIVND (reference sequence). The DNA of the CDR3 is TGTGCCAGTAGTACGACTAGCGGGCAAGAGACCCAGTACTTC. This translates into CASSTTSGQETQYF. Looking up the rest from reference TRBV19 and TRBJ2-5 gives the full variable domain: DGGITQSPKYLFRKEGQNVTLSCEQNLNHDAMYWYRQDPGQGLRLIYYSQIVNDFQKGDIAEGYSVSREKKESFPLTVTSAQKNPTAFYLCASSTTSGQETQYFGPGTRLLVL.

The chain joins TRBV7-3 to TRBJ1-1, with D hard to call. Germline V gives CDR1 SGHTA, CDR2 FQGTGA. Trimming stripped 0 bases from V and 1 base from J, with 9 bases between. The CDR3 is 15 amino acids. CDR3 residues: CASSLTAGRNTEAFF. CDR3 coding DNA: TGTGCCAGCAGCTTAACGGCAGGAAGGAACACTGAAGCTTTCTTT.

The chain carries TRBV5-8 and TRBJ1-4; the match to TRBD1 covers 8 bases. CDR3 length equals 15 residues. Germline loops: CDR1 SGHTS, CDR2 YDEGEE. The V gene end was trimmed by 4 bases and the J gene end by 3 bases; junction bases not matched to a gene: 5. The CDR3 coding sequence is TGTGCCAGCAGCGACCACAGGGGGGCTAATGAAAAACTGTTTTTT. This codes for CASSDHRGANEKLFF.

This clone has just one count. Compared with germline, one end of the junction differs, possibly owing to a read error. J is TRBJ1-5 and V is TRBV7-9; no definite D call. The CDR3 contains 17 residues. Germline V gives CDR1 SEHNR, CDR2 FQNEAQ (reference sequence). CDR3 protein: CSSSLVGLHADNQPQHF. The CDR3 nucleotides read TGTTCCAGCAGCTTAGTCGGTCTCCACGCGGACAATCAGCCCCAGCATTTT.

V gene TRBV27 combines with J gene TRBJ2-7; possibly TRBD2 for D (6 bases). V lost 2 bases and J 2 bases, leaving 16 bases between the germline ends. CDR1 MNHEY and CDR2 SMNVEV come from the germline V gene (reference sequence). The CDR3 runs 16 residues. In nucleotides, the CDR3 is TGTGCCAGCAGTTTAGATTGGGGCGGGGTAACCTACGAGCAGTACTTC. Protein product: CASSLDWGGVTYEQYF.

The chain links TRBV15 to TRBJ2-7; tentatively, D is TRBD2 (5 bases). Germline V gives CDR1 LNHNV, CDR2 YYDKDF (reference sequence). V was clipped by 4 bases and J by 3 bases, with 13 bases between them. This CDR3 is built from 14 residues. The CDR3 DNA reads TGTGCCACCAGCAACGGACCTAGCAACTACGAGCAGTACTTC. Translation: CATSNGPSNYEQYF.

The chain combines TRBV6-5 with TRBJ1-1; D gene uncertain. There are 12 residues in the CDR3. V lost 4 bases, J lost 6 bases, and 9 bases lay in between. CDR1 is MNHEY, CDR2 SVGAGI, per germline. As DNA, the CDR3 is TGTGCCAGCAGTTTGACGGGGTCTGAAGCTTTCTTT. Its translation is CASSLTGSEAFF.

The CDR3, as DNA: TGCAGCGGTGGTCTGTGGGGGGATGAGCAGTTCTTC. As protein: CSGGLWGDEQFF. The V call is TRBV29-1, the J call TRBJ2-1, with D possibly matching TRBD2 (6 bases). Germline lookup yields CDR1 SQVTM and CDR2 ANQGSEA. Trimming removed 7 bases at V and 8 bases at J, with 15 bases between. This CDR3 spans 12 amino acids.

Of note for this clone: One end of the junction does not line up with germline, which may come from a read error. This chain connects TRBV19 to TRBJ2-1; possible D gene TRBD2, 5 bases. The CDR3 extends over 15 amino acids. Germline CDR1 is LNHDA and CDR2 is SQIVND (reference sequence). The CDR3 DNA reads TGTGCCAGTAGTCTAGAGACTACCTCCTACAATGAGCAGTTCTTC. Translated, it gives CASSLETTSYNEQFF. The variable domain in full, with the rest retrieved from reference TRBV19 and TRBJ2-1, is DGGITQSPKYLFRKEGQNVTLSCEQNLNHDAMYWYRQDPGQGLRLIYYSQIVNDFQKGDIAEGYSVSREKKESFPLTVTSAQKNPTAFYLCASSLETTSYNEQFFGPGTRLTVL.

The chain carries TRBV19 and TRBJ1-5; unclear D gene. Trimming took 5 bases from V and 11 from J, leaving 10 bases between them. The CDR3 is 11 residues long. The germline gives CDR1 LNHDA, CDR2 SQIVND (reference sequence). CDR3 sequence reads: CASSDSLAQHF. CDR3 nucleotides: TGTGCCAGTAGTGATAGCCTTGCCCAGCATTTT.

This clone was picked up a small number of times. The J gene is TRBJ2-7, the V gene TRBV14; 9 bases are shared with TRBD2. The J segment lost 0 bases and the V segment lost 1 base, leaving 13 bases of the junction unmatched. The CDR3 runs 19 residues. The germline V gene encodes CDR1 SGHDN and CDR2 FVKESK. CDR3 bases: TGTGCCAGCAGCCAAGCTACAGACCCTAGCGGGGTCAGCTCCTACGAGCAGTACTTC. It translates to CASSQATDPSGVSSYEQYF. Combining the CDR3 with reference TRBV14 and TRBJ2-7 gives the whole variable domain EAGVTQFPSHSVIEKGQTVTLRCDPISGHDNLYWYRRVMGKEIKFLLHFVKESKQDESGMPNNRFLAERTGGTYSTLKVQPAELEDSGVYFCASSQATDPSGVSSYEQYFGPGTRLTVT.

This clone appeared once. The chain employs TRBV5-4 and TRBJ2-5; the D gene is possibly TRBD1 (5 bases). Germline loops: CDR1 SGHNT, CDR2 YYREEE (reference sequence). The CDR3 runs to 15 residues. V lost 4 bases and J 4 bases, leaving 17 bases between the germline ends. CDR3 amino acids: CASSPTQTAAETQYF. The CDR3 DNA reads as TGTGCCAGCAGCCCCACCCAGACAGCAGCAGAGACCCAGTACTTC.

This clone is a singleton in its sample. V usage is TRBV29-1 and J usage is TRBJ2-2, with TRBD1 identical over 10 bases. V dropped 7 bases and J dropped 3; count of bases not matched to a gene: 5. Germline V gene sequence: CDR1 SQVTM, CDR2 ANQGSEA. The CDR3 spans 14 residues. CDR3 amino acids: CSAIGQGDTGELFF. The DNA for the CDR3 is TGCAGCGCGATAGGACAGGGGGACACCGGGGAGCTGTTTTTT.